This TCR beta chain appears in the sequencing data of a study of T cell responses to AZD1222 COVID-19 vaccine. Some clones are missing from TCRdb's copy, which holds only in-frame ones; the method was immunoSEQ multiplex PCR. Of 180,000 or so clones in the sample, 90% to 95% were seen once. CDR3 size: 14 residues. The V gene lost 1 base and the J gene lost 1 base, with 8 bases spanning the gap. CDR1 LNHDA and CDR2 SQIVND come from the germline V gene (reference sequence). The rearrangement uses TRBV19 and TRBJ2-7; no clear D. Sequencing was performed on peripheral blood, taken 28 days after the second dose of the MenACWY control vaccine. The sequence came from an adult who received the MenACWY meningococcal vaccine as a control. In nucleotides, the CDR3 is TGTGCCAGTAGTATAGGCGGCACGTCCTACGAGCAGTACTTC. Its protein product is CASSIGGTSYEQYF.